This passage covers 27 T cell receptor beta chains from one sample sequenced in a study of blood T cell repertoires in COVID-19. Assay: immunoSEQ multiplex PCR; the TCRdb copy retains only in-frame clones and omits some. Counted here are 200,000 to 250,000 clones, 85% to 90% occurring once; the ten biggest clones make up roughly a tenth. The material sequenced was peripheral blood. The origin of the receptors is a woman aged 45-65 years with COVID-19, enrolled during active disease.

The V gene is TRBV7-6, the J gene TRBJ2-4; TRBD1 agrees at 9 bases. J was trimmed by 9 bases and V by 4 bases; bases with no gene match: 13. The germline CDR1 and CDR2 sequences are SGHVS and FNYEAQ. The CDR3 has 16 amino acids. CDR3 in amino acids: CASSSGTGLSATIQYF. The CDR3 bases are TGTGCCAGCAGCTCAGGGACAGGGCTCTCAGCCACCATTCAGTACTTC.

The CDR3 DNA is TGTGCCAGCAGCCAAGACAGGGCGAATGAGCAGTTCTTC. It encodes CASSQDRANEQFF. The rearrangement uses TRBV14 and TRBJ2-1; D may be TRBD1 (5 bases). The length of the CDR3 is 13 residues. CDR1 SGHDN and CDR2 FVKESK come from the germline V gene. The V end lost 0 bases, the J end lost 7 bases, and 7 bases lay between the germline ends.

J is TRBJ2-2 and V is TRBV13; 9 positions match TRBD1. Germline loops: CDR1 PRHDT, CDR2 FYEKMQ (reference sequence). Trimming removed 1 base from V and 7 bases from J; junction bases left unmatched: 7. CDR3 size: 16 residues. As DNA, the CDR3 is TGTGCCAGCAGCTTAGAGAGAGGGACAGGGAACGGGGAGCTGTTTTTT. Its translation: CASSLERGTGNGELFF.

This clone occurred a few times. The rearrangement uses TRBV6-5 and TRBJ1-6, with TRBD1 matching 7 bases. This CDR3 is 14 amino acids long. Per germline, CDR1 MNHEY and CDR2 SVGAGI. V was pared by 4 bases and J by 6 bases, with 3 bases of the junction left unmatched. The CDR3: CASSLGQSNSPLHF. CDR3 DNA sequence: TGTGCCAGCAGTTTGGGACAGTCTAATTCACCCCTCCACTTT.

The V call is TRBV30, the J call TRBJ1-2; D might be TRBD1 (5 bases). Per the germline V gene, CDR1 is GTSNPN and CDR2 is SVGIG (reference sequence). This CDR3 region has 15 residues. V gave up 0 bases and J gave up 3 bases, with 14 bases separating them. Here the CDR3 reads CAWSVGQGLDYGYTF. CDR3 coding DNA: TGTGCCTGGAGTGTTGGGCAGGGACTGGACTATGGCTACACCTTC.

The chain employs TRBV7-8 and TRBJ2-7; the match to TRBD1 covers 8 bases. V trimming: 1 base; J trimming: 6 bases; junction bases outside the gene matches: 5. CDR1 and CDR2 (germline): SGHVS, FQNEAQ. The CDR3 loop spans 14 amino acids. The CDR3 DNA reads TGTGCCAGCAGCTTAGTGGGCAGGGGGCGCGAGCAGTACTTC. As protein: CASSLVGRGREQYF.

The V call is TRBV19, the J call TRBJ1-5; a weak D match, TRBD1 (5 bases). The CDR3 totals 14 residues. With 8 bases removed from V and 4 bases from J, the gap between germline ends came to 15 bases. Germline lookup yields CDR1 LNHDA and CDR2 SQIVND (reference sequence). The chain's CDR3 is CASSQGMGNQPQHF. DNA of the CDR3: TGTGCCAGTTCTCAGGGAATGGGGAATCAGCCCCAGCATTTT. Combining the CDR3 with reference TRBV19 and TRBJ1-5 gives the whole variable domain DGGITQSPKYLFRKEGQNVTLSCEQNLNHDAMYWYRQDPGQGLRLIYYSQIVNDFQKGDIAEGYSVSREKKESFPLTVTSAQKNPTAFYLCASSQGMGNQPQHFGDGTRLSIL.

The chain is built from TRBV5-5 and TRBJ1-5, with 7 bases matching TRBD1. Germline V CDR1 and CDR2: SGHKS, YYEKEE (reference sequence). The length of the CDR3 is 17 residues. V shed 4 bases, J shed 0 bases, and the junction held 10 bases outside the gene matches. DNA of the CDR3: TGTGCCAGCAGCGACAGGGTCCATCGGAATAGCAATCAGCCCCAGCATTTT. Translated, it gives CASSDRVHRNSNQPQHF.

The rearrangement uses TRBV27 and TRBJ1-5; no firm D call. V dropped 8 bases and J dropped 6 bases, with 11 bases sitting between them. CDR1 is MNHEY, CDR2 SMNVEV, per germline (reference sequence). The CDR3 has 12 amino acids. In DNA form, the CDR3 reads TGTGCCAGCTCCTCGGGGAGTCAGCCCCAGCATTTT. Translating it yields CASSSGSQPQHF.

CDR3 region: CASSQQGNTGELFF. The CDR3 DNA follows: TGTGCCAGCTCACAACAGGGGAACACCGGGGAGCTGTTTTTT. This chain connects TRBV18 to TRBJ2-2; weak D call: TRBD1 (6 bases). CDR1 is KGHSH, CDR2 LQKENI, per germline. There are 14 residues in the CDR3. Trimming removed 4 bases at V and 1 base at J, with 7 bases between.

The chain combines TRBV28 with TRBJ2-4; tentatively, D is TRBD1 (6 bases). Germline V lookup: CDR1 MDHEN, CDR2 SYDVKM. The length of the CDR3 is 16 residues. Deletions cut 4 bases from V and 9 bases from J, with 22 bases between. CDR3 in DNA: TGTGCCAGCAGTTGGTCCATTTCTACAGGGAGCGGCATTCAGTACTTC. Its translation: CASSWSISTGSGIQYF.

The V and J genes are TRBV9 and TRBJ2-5, with 9 bases matching TRBD1. In germline, CDR1 is SGDLS, CDR2 YYNGEE. The ends lost 3 bases at V and 4 bases at J; junction bases unmatched: 7. This CDR3 spans 15 amino acids. CDR3 sequence reads: CASSALQGAIETQYF. DNA for the CDR3: TGTGCCAGCAGCGCCCTACAGGGGGCCATAGAGACCCAGTACTTC.

The rearrangement joins TRBV6-1 to TRBJ1-6; D is uncertain. V lost 2 bases to trimming and J lost 8 bases, with 7 bases between them. CDR1 is MNHNS and CDR2 is SASEGT in the germline V gene. The CDR3 is 13 amino acids. CDR3 nucleotides: TGTGCCAGCAGTGAAATAAGAGATTCACCCCTCCACTTT. This encodes CASSEIRDSPLHF.

CDR3 DNA: TGTGCCAGCAGTTTGCGGGGGGCCGGGGAGCTGTTTTTT. Translation gives CASSLRGAGELFF. This rearrangement joins TRBV12-3 or TRBV12-4 to TRBJ2-2; 8 bases align to TRBD2. This CDR3 is 13 amino acids long. V trimming: 3 bases; J trimming: 6 bases; junction bases outside the gene matches: 0.

The gene calls are TRBV7-8 and TRBJ1-6; 9 positions match TRBD1. Germline V gene lookup returns CDR1 SGHVS and CDR2 FQNEAQ. The V gene end was trimmed by 5 bases and the J gene end by 11 bases; junction bases not matched to a gene: 7. The length of the CDR3 is 14 residues. The DNA for the CDR3 is TGTGCCAGCAGCATGGACAGGGGAATTACACCCCTCCACTTT. Its protein is CASSMDRGITPLHF.

In its sample, this clone was seen once. CDR3: CAWSPGDYEQYF. CDR3 in DNA: TGTGCCTGGAGTCCAGGGGACTACGAGCAGTACTTC. The chain has TRBV30 and TRBJ2-7; a possible D gene is TRBD1 (6 bases). V lost 2 bases to trimming and J lost 3 bases, with 8 bases between them. Germline loops: CDR1 GTSNPN, CDR2 SVGIG (reference sequence). The CDR3 consists of 12 residues.

This rearrangement joins TRBV6-5 to TRBJ2-5; possibly TRBD1 for D (6 bases). CDR3 length equals 14 residues. V shed 5 bases and J shed 4 bases, with 14 bases lying between them. Germline-derived CDR1 and CDR2 are MNHEY and SVGAGI. The CDR3 DNA reads as TGTGCCAGCAGTCCCCGGACAGTAACAGAGACCCAGTACTTC. Its translation: CASSPRTVTETQYF.

This clone was counted between two and nine times. V and J are TRBV10-3 and TRBJ2-7; 10 bases are a match to TRBD2. Germline CDR1 reads ENHRY; CDR2 reads SYGVKD. This CDR3 spans 16 amino acids. V shed 2 bases and J 1 base; nucleotides not matched to a gene: 5. CDR3 in amino acids: CAISEITSGKSYEQYV. CDR3 sequence (DNA): TGTGCCATCAGTGAGATAACTAGCGGGAAGTCCTACGAGCAGTACGTC.

The chain is built from TRBV30 and TRBJ1-4; maybe TRBD1 (5 bases). Germline V gives CDR1 GTSNPN, CDR2 SVGIG (reference sequence). This CDR3 spans 13 amino acids. The V and J ends lost 6 bases and 8 bases respectively, with 16 bases between them. The CDR3 is CACVLGRGEKLFF. The CDR3 DNA reads as TGTGCCTGCGTGCTGGGGCGGGGGGAAAAACTGTTTTTT.

This rearrangement joins TRBV13 to TRBJ2-2; weak D call: TRBD2 (6 bases). CDR3 length: 16 amino acids. Trimming left V 6 bases short and J 0 bases short, with 14 bases between. The germline V gene has CDR1 PRHDT and CDR2 FYEKMQ (reference sequence). CDR3 bases: TGTGCCAGCAGTTCACCCGGGACTGCGAACACCGGGGAGCTGTTTTTT. Its protein product is CASSSPGTANTGELFF.

V gene TRBV2 combines with J gene TRBJ1-1; no clear D gene. V was trimmed by 5 bases and J by 2 bases, leaving 6 bases between them. The length of the CDR3 is 12 residues. Germline-derived CDR1 and CDR2 are SNHLY and FYNNEI. This CDR3 is CASSFLNTEAFF. The CDR3 DNA follows: TGTGCCAGCAGTTTCCTTAACACTGAAGCTTTCTTT.

The chain couples TRBV7-2 to TRBJ1-2; D gene unclear. CDR3 size: 13 residues. In germline, CDR1 is SGHTA, CDR2 FQGNSA. The V end was cut by 1 base, the J end by 3 bases, with 6 bases between. In DNA, the CDR3 is TGTGCCAGCAGCTTAGGCCCAGACTATGGCTACACCTTC. Its protein is CASSLGPDYGYTF. Full variable domain (remainder filled in from reference TRBV7-2 and TRBJ1-2): GAGVSQSPSNKVTEKGKDVELRCDPISGHTALYWYRQSLGQGLEFLIYFQGNSAPDKSGLPSDRFSAERTGGSVSTLTIQRTQQEDSAVYLCASSLGPDYGYTFGSGTRLTVV.

The chain recombines TRBV11-3 with TRBJ2-1; no firm D call. CDR3 length: 13 amino acids. The germline V and J ends were trimmed by 9 bases and 5 bases, with 14 bases remaining between them. Germline V gives CDR1 SGHNT, CDR2 YENEEA. CDR3 nucleotide sequence: TGTGCCAGTTCAGACTCAATCAACAATGAGCAGTTCTTC. It yields the protein CASSDSINNEQFF.

The rearrangement uses TRBV19 and TRBJ1-1; D gene uncertain. This CDR3 has 12 amino acids. Per the germline V gene, CDR1 is LNHDA and CDR2 is SQIVND (reference sequence). V was trimmed by 7 bases and J by 5 bases, leaving 11 bases between them. The CDR3 loop reads CASTYGWTEAFF. In DNA, the CDR3 is TGTGCCAGTACATACGGGTGGACTGAAGCTTTCTTT.

The chain uses TRBV28 and TRBJ2-1, with 7 bases identical to TRBD2. J gave up 0 bases and V 5 bases, and 7 bases lay outside the gene matches. The CDR3 has 16 amino acids. The germline CDR1 and CDR2 sequences are MDHEN and SYDVKM. The CDR3 bases are TGTGCCAGCAGTCCCTTGACGGGAGGCTCCTACAATGAGCAGTTCTTC. Amino acid sequence: CASSPLTGGSYNEQFF.

This sequence joins TRBV6-4 and TRBJ1-2; TRBD1 aligns across 10 bases. J was trimmed by 8 bases and V by 3 bases; bases with no gene match: 6. Germline V gives CDR1 MRHNA, CDR2 SNTAGT. CDR3 size: 14 residues. CDR3 sequence: CASSEGTGAGGYTF. The DNA for the CDR3 is TGTGCCAGCAGTGAAGGGACAGGGGCGGGCGGCTACACCTTC.

J is TRBJ2-5 and V is TRBV27, with 10 bases that match TRBD2. V lost 5 bases to trimming and J lost 13 bases; unmatched junction nucleotides: 13. CDR1 and CDR2 from the germline V gene are MNHEY and SMNVEV (reference sequence). This CDR3 is built from 14 residues. The CDR3: CASSPPSGGGGLYF. Here the CDR3 DNA reads TGTGCCAGCAGTCCCCCTAGCGGGGGAGGCGGATTGTACTTC.